The 28 T cell receptor beta chains below were found in one sample sequenced in a study of cytomegalovirus exposure and HLA in healthy donors. Both 60 Vbeta primers and 13 Jbeta primers went into the PCR. The repertoire was sequenced with immunoSEQ multiplex PCR; TCRdb's copy has only in-frame clones and lacks some. The sample records some 120,000 clones, more than 8% being singletons. Sequencing input: PBMCs. These receptors were collected from a man aged 35 to 55 in good health and CMV-seronegative.

The chain carries TRBV7-2 and TRBJ2-7; tentatively, D is TRBD2 (5 bases). Germline-derived CDR1 and CDR2 are SGHTA and FQGNSA. This CDR3 is built from 16 residues. Trimming took off 0 bases at V and 3 bases at J, with 15 bases between the two ends. The CDR3 bases are TGTGCCAGCAGCTTAGCGTATACGGGGAGCGGCTACGAGCAGTACTTC. Residues: CASSLAYTGSGYEQYF.

The chain uses TRBV28 and TRBJ1-1; the D gene is possibly TRBD1 (6 bases). CDR1 and CDR2 from the germline V gene are MDHEN and SYDVKM. The CDR3 is 15 residues long. V was trimmed by 2 bases and J by 0 bases, leaving 10 bases between them. CDR3 nucleotides: TGTGCCAGCAGTTTACCCCAGGGGATGAACACTGAAGCTTTCTTT. Its protein is CASSLPQGMNTEAFF.

The chain recombines TRBV5-1 with TRBJ2-2, with 9 positions matching TRBD1. CDR1 is SGHRS and CDR2 is YFSETQ in the germline V gene. This CDR3 region has 15 residues. J gave up 6 bases and V 0 bases, and 3 bases lay outside the gene matches. CDR3 loop: CASSLDRGRPGELFF. The CDR3 DNA follows: TGCGCCAGCAGCTTGGACAGGGGGCGCCCCGGGGAGCTGTTTTTT.

The chain combines TRBV7-6 with TRBJ2-7, with 9 bases fitting TRBD1. The germline V gene has CDR1 SGHVS and CDR2 FNYEAQ. Unmatched junction bases numbered 13, after V lost 5 bases and J lost 5 bases. The CDR3 has 16 residues. The CDR3 sequence is CASSQGQGLTVDEQYF. The CDR3 coding sequence is TGTGCCAGCAGCCAGGGACAGGGTTTGACGGTTGACGAGCAGTACTTC.

The chain couples TRBV9 to TRBJ2-3; tentatively, D is TRBD2 (6 bases). The CDR3 runs to 14 residues. V lost 4 bases to trimming and J lost 1 base, with 10 bases between them. Germline values: CDR1 SGDLS, CDR2 YYNGEE. CDR3 nucleotides: TGTGCCAGCAGCCTCGGAGGGGGCACAGATACGCAGTATTTT. This translates into CASSLGGGTDTQYF.

A few counts support this clone. The chain joins TRBV6-6 to TRBJ2-3, with 10 nucleotides matching TRBD2. The CDR3 runs to 15 residues. Looked up from germline, CDR1 is MNHNY and CDR2 is SVGAGI (reference sequence). Trimming removed 4 bases from V and 5 bases from J; junction bases left unmatched: 6. In nucleotides, the CDR3 is TGTGCCAGCAGTTTAGCGGGGGGCTTTGAAGATACGCAGTATTTT. Its protein is CASSLAGGFEDTQYF.

This clone was counted a few times. The chain is built from TRBV6-6 and TRBJ2-7; a possible D gene is TRBD2 (6 bases). V was shortened by 5 bases and J by 4 bases, with 9 bases between the two germline ends. The CDR3 totals 12 residues. The V gene's germline CDR1 is MNHNY and CDR2 SVGAGI (reference sequence). The CDR3 bases are TGTGCCAGCAGTCCGGAGGGATACGAGCAGTACTTC. It yields the protein CASSPEGYEQYF.

This clone has a handful of counts. The gene calls are TRBV6-6 and TRBJ2-2; the D gene is possibly TRBD1 (6 bases). CDR3 length: 15 residues. V lost 3 bases, J lost 4 bases, and 12 bases lay in between. Germline lookup yields CDR1 MNHNY and CDR2 SVGAGI (reference sequence). CDR3 amino acids: CASSYEQGLTGELFF. The CDR3 region has the DNA TGTGCCAGCAGTTATGAGCAGGGGCTCACCGGGGAGCTGTTTTTT.

About this clone: The junction does not match germline at one end; this may be a read error. The V call is TRBV28, the J call TRBJ1-4, with D possibly TRBD1 on 5 matching bases. Germline CDR1 MDHEN, CDR2 SYDVKM. The CDR3 has 13 residues. The CDR3 DNA reads as TGTGTCAGCAGTTTGCGGGGGACTGAAAAACTGTTTTTT. Amino acids: CVSSLRGTEKLFF.

This clone was seen only a few times. The rearrangement uses TRBV5-1 and TRBJ2-7; D remains unclear. The CDR3 has 13 residues. The germline CDR1 and CDR2 sequences are SGHRS and YFSETQ. Between the trimmed V and J ends, which lost 0 bases and 3 bases, there was a span of 7 bases. CDR3 DNA: TGCGCCAGCAGCTTGGTTGCAGACTACGAGCAGTACTTC. Protein: CASSLVADYEQYF.

On this clone itself: This same CDR3 is encoded by further DNA sequences in the sample. The chain recombines TRBV9 with TRBJ2-1; D gene ambiguous. The CDR3 extends over 13 amino acids. With 2 bases removed from V and 4 bases from J, the gap between germline ends came to 7 bases. Germline assignment: CDR1 SGDLS and CDR2 YYNGEE. The CDR3, as DNA: TGTGCCAGCAGCGTTGGGCAGTACAATGAGCAGTTCTTC. This codes for CASSVGQYNEQFF.

In this sample, this clone turned up many times. The rearrangement links TRBV2 to TRBJ1-2; TRBD1 might be the D (6 bases). The CDR3 is made up of 15 amino acids. The germline gives CDR1 SNHLY, CDR2 FYNNEI. Trimming stripped 6 bases from V and 0 bases from J, with 14 bases between. CDR3 bases: TGTGCCAGCAGCCTCTTGGGGGGGCCTAACTATGGCTACACCTTC. Its translation is CASSLLGGPNYGYTF.

The chain combines TRBV4-3 with TRBJ2-7; D is ambiguous. The V gene's germline CDR1 is LGHNA and CDR2 YSLEER. The CDR3 runs to 13 residues. Deletions cut 1 base from V and 1 base from J, with 5 bases between. The CDR3: CASSQGSSYEQYF. CDR3 nucleotides: TGCGCCAGCAGCCAAGGTTCATCCTACGAGCAGTACTTC.

This clone was counted between two and nine times. The CDR3 here is CASSGWGQSYEQYF. The CDR3 nucleotides read TGTGCCAGCAGCGGTTGGGGACAGAGCTACGAGCAGTACTTC. This rearrangement joins TRBV9 to TRBJ2-5, with 7 positions matching TRBD1. The J call may be mistaken, given a closer DNA end match to TRBJ2-7. This CDR3 region has 14 residues. Germline CDR1 SGDLS, CDR2 YYNGEE.

A few counts support this clone. The V gene is TRBV7-2, the J gene TRBJ1-3; D ambiguous. V lost 2 bases and J 3 bases, leaving 11 bases between the germline ends. Germline CDR1 SGHTA, CDR2 FQGNSA. This CDR3 comprises 15 residues. CDR3 sequence reads: CASSLSRGGGNTIYF. In DNA form, the CDR3 reads TGTGCCAGCAGCTTAAGCCGAGGTGGTGGAAACACCATATATTTT.

This clone was detected only a few times. The chain is built from TRBV10-1 and TRBJ1-1; no clear D. CDR3 length: 13 residues. The germline V and J ends were trimmed by 3 bases and 4 bases, with 9 bases remaining between them. Germline assignment: CDR1 WNHNN and CDR2 SYGVQD (reference sequence). The DNA for the CDR3 is TGCGCCAGCAGTGACGGGTATCCCACTGAAGCTTTCTTT. Translation gives CASSDGYPTEAFF.

The chain carries TRBV19 and TRBJ2-7, with TRBD1 identical over 7 bases. The CDR3 length is 15 residues. Germline V gives CDR1 LNHDA, CDR2 SQIVND (reference sequence). V dropped 5 bases and J dropped 1; count of bases not matched to a gene: 8. The CDR3 nucleotides are TGTGCCAGTAGTCCAGGTTCGGGACAGTCCTACGAGCAGTACTTC. Its translation is CASSPGSGQSYEQYF.

This rearrangement joins TRBV7-2 to TRBJ1-3; D remains unclear. CDR1 is SGHTA, CDR2 FQGNSA, per germline. The CDR3 extends over 13 amino acids. V was trimmed by 5 bases and J by 7 bases, leaving 12 bases between them. In nucleotides, the CDR3 is TGTGCCAGCAGCCCCGGGTCCTTCAACACCATATATTTT. Its protein product is CASSPGSFNTIYF. Supplemented by reference TRBV7-2 and TRBJ1-3, the full variable domain reads GAGVSQSPSNKVTEKGKDVELRCDPISGHTALYWYRQSLGQGLEFLIYFQGNSAPDKSGLPSDRFSAERTGGSVSTLTIQRTQQEDSAVYLCASSPGSFNTIYFGEGSWLTVV.

The chain couples TRBV9 to TRBJ2-7, with D perhaps TRBD1 (6 bases). CDR1 and CDR2 from the germline V gene are SGDLS and YYNGEE. The V and J ends lost 3 bases and 5 bases respectively, with 15 bases between them. The CDR3 is made up of 14 amino acids. For the CDR3, the DNA is TGTGCCAGCAGCGGGGGACACTCACAAAACGAGCAGTACTTC. Encoded protein: CASSGGHSQNEQYF.

The chain links TRBV19 to TRBJ2-7; D is unclear. The CDR3 extends over 13 amino acids. V gave up 1 base and J gave up 3 bases, with 7 bases separating them. The V gene's germline CDR1 is LNHDA and CDR2 SQIVND (reference sequence). The CDR3 coding sequence is TGTGCCAGTAGTATAGGACACGGCTACGAGCAGTACTTC. It is translated as CASSIGHGYEQYF.

There are a few counts of this clone. The junction does not match germline at one end; this may be a read error. Different DNA sequences within this sample yield the same CDR3. The chain joins TRBV19 to TRBJ1-5; tentative D call: TRBD1 (5 bases). Germline CDR1 LNHDA, CDR2 SQIVND (reference sequence). The CDR3 consists of 13 residues. The DNA for the CDR3 is TGTGCCAGTAGTATGCAGGGCAATCAACCCCAGCATTTT. Translated, it gives CASSMQGNQPQHF.

This clone was seen more than once but under ten times. This chain uses TRBV27 with TRBJ1-1; D call uncertain. V was clipped by 8 bases and J by 1 base, with 11 bases between them. The CDR3 contains 13 residues. Germline lookup yields CDR1 MNHEY and CDR2 SMNVEV (reference sequence). This chain's CDR3 is CASRVGKNTEAFF. The CDR3 DNA sequence: TGTGCCAGCCGGGTCGGAAAGAACACTGAAGCTTTCTTT.

The sample holds a few counts of this clone. The chain recombines TRBV29-1 with TRBJ2-5; 9 bases agree with TRBD2. The CDR3 is made up of 14 amino acids. CDR1 and CDR2 from the germline V gene are SQVTM and ANQGSEA. J was trimmed by 5 bases and V by 4 bases; bases with no gene match: 8. The DNA of the CDR3 is TGCAGCGTTGGGTTAGCGGGGGCCTCGGAGACCCAGTACTTC. As protein: CSVGLAGASETQYF. The full variable domain, in which reference TRBV29-1 and TRBJ2-5 provide the parts outside the CDR3, is SAVISQKPSRDICQRGTSLTIQCQVDSQVTMMFWYRQQPGQSLTLIATANQGSEATYESGFVIDKFPISRPNLTFSTLTVSNMSPEDSSIYLCSVGLAGASETQYFGPGTRLLVL.

The J gene is TRBJ1-6, the V gene TRBV5-4; D unresolved. V was shortened by 1 base and J by 7 bases, with 9 bases between the two germline ends. This CDR3 region has 14 residues. CDR1 is SGHNT, CDR2 YYREEE, per germline (reference sequence). The CDR3 DNA sequence: TGTGCCAGCAGCTTGCCAGGTTTCAATTCACCCCTCCACTTT. It yields the protein CASSLPGFNSPLHF.

The V and J genes are TRBV21-1 and TRBJ1-1; TRBD1 is the table's D call, not checked against the DNA. TRBV21-1 counts as a pseudogene. This CDR3 has 14 amino acids. This chain's CDR3 is CASLKNTPNTEAFF. The CDR3 DNA follows: TGTGCCAGCCTCAAGAACACCCCGAACACTGAAGCTTTCTTT.

The V gene is TRBV27, the J gene TRBJ2-1; 7 bases match TRBD2. There are 14 residues in the CDR3. CDR1 and CDR2 from the germline V gene are MNHEY and SMNVEV (reference sequence). Trimming cost V 8 bases and J 3 bases; bases outside gene matches: 7. The CDR3 DNA sequence: TGTGCCAGCTCGTGGCTAGCGGACTACAATGAGCAGTTCTTC. Its protein is CASSWLADYNEQFF.

CDR3 loop: CASSQKTGQKNSPLHF. The CDR3 DNA is TGTGCCAGCAGCCAGAAGACGGGACAGAAAAATTCACCCCTCCACTTT. The chain recombines TRBV7-3 with TRBJ1-6; 7 nucleotides line up with TRBD1. CDR1 and CDR2 from the germline V gene are SGHTA and FQGTGA. Germline trimming cut 5 bases from V and 7 bases from J; bases unmatched to any gene: 11. The CDR3 spans 16 residues.

The rearrangement joins TRBV25-1 to TRBJ2-5; possibly TRBD1 for D (5 bases). The end of the DNA is better explained by TRBJ2-7, so the J call may be wrong. The CDR3 consists of 14 residues. Germline CDR1 MGHDK, CDR2 SYGVNS. This CDR3 reads CASTPWSGSHEQYF. The CDR3 coding sequence is TGTGCCAGCACTCCCTGGTCAGGGTCCCACGAGCAGTACTTC.